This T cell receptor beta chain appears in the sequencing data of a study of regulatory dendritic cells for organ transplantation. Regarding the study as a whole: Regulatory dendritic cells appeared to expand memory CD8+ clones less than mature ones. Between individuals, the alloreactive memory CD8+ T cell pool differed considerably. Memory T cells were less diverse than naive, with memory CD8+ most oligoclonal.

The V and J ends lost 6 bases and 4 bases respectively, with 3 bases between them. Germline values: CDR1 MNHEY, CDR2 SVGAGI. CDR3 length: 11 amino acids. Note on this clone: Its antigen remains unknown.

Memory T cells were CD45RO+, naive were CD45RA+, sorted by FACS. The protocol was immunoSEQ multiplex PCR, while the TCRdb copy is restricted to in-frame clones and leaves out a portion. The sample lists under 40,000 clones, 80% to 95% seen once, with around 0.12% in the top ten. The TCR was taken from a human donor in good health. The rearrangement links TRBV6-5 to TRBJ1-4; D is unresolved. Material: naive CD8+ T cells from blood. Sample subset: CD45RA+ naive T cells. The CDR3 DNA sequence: TGTGCCAGCAGCCTTAATGAAAAACTGTTTTTT. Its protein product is CASSLNEKLFF.